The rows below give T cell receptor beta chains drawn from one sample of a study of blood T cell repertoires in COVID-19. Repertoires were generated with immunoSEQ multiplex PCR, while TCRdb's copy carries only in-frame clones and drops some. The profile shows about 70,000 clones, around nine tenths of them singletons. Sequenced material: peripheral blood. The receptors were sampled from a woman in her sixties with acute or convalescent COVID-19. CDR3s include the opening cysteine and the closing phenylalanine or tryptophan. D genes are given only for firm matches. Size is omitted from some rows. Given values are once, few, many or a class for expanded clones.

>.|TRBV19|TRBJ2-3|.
CASSTAGAQSSTDTQYF
TGTGCCAGTAGTACCGCGGGGGCCCAATCTAGCACAGATACGCAGTATTTT
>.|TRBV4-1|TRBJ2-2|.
CASSTLMVEGTGELFF
TGCGCCAGCAGCACACTAATGGTGGAGGGCACCGGGGAGCTGTTTTTT
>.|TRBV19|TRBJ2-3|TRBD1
CASSDRGPADTQYF
TGTGCCAGTAGCGACAGGGGCCCAGCAGATACGCAGTATTTT
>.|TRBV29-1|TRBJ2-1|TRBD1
CSVVIGQAAEQFF
TGCAGCGTTGTTATTGGACAGGCCGCCGAGCAGTTCTTC
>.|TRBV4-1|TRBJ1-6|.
CASSQVAGGRSSPLHF
TGCGCCAGCAGCCAAGTGGCTGGGGGGAGGAGTTCACCCCTCCACTTT
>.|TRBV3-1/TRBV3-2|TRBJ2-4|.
CASSQERGAKNIQYF
TGTGCCAGCAGCCAAGAAAGAGGGGCCAAAAACATTCAGTACTTC
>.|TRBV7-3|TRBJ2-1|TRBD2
CASSSGGSSYNEQFF
TGTGCCAGCAGCTCGGGGGGGAGCTCCTACAATGAGCAGTTCTTC
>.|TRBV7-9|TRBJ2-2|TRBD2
CASSSQGGASTGELFF
TGTGCCAGCAGCTCCCAGGGAGGGGCTTCCACCGGGGAGCTGTTTTTT
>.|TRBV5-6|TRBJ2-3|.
CASSLVTPDQGSTDTQYF
TGTGCCAGCAGCTTGGTGACGCCGGACCAGGGAAGCACAGATACGCAGTATTTT
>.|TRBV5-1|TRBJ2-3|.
CASSLAPNRDTQYF
TGCGCCAGCAGCTTGGCCCCTAATCGAGATACGCAGTATTTT
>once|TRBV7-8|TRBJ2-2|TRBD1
CASRRTGDPNTGELFF
TGTGCCAGCAGAAGGACAGGAGATCCGAACACCGGGGAGCTGTTTTTT
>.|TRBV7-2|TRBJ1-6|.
CASSLAPRNSPLHF
TGTGCCAGCAGCTTAGCCCCCCGGAATTCACCCCTCCACTTT
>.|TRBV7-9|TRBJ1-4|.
CASSPGPGAGGEKLFF
TGTGCCAGCAGCCCCGGTCCAGGGGCGGGGGGGGAAAAACTGTTTTTT
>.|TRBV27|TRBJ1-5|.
CASSLSHYQPQHF
TGTGCCAGCAGTTTATCCCACTATCAGCCCCAGCATTTT
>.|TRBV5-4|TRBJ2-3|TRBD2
CASSSRRASGATDTQYF
TGTGCCAGCAGCTCCAGAAGGGCTAGCGGGGCGACAGATACGCAGTATTTT
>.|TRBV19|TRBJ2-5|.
CASSMGLAQETQYF
TGTGCCAGTAGTATGGGGCTAGCGCAAGAGACCCAGTACTTC